These 27 T cell receptor beta chains were all obtained from the same sample, sequenced in a study of liver allograft versus peripheral blood T cells (TCRdb year 2020). General notes on the study: The study compared the T cell receptor repertoires present in transplanted livers with the repertoires present in the peripheral blood of liver transplant recipients.

The data were produced on an Illumina MiSeq. TCRdb took the public reads, trimmed them with fastp at Q25, ran MiXCR for clone calling and kept in-frame beta chains. Rows with one shared CDR3 protein collapse into an entry with the most common genes and DNA. In all, the sample holds 10,000 to 14,000 distinct CDR3 sequences, and 20% to 25% of those were seen once. The biggest ten clones account for roughly 1.5% of the sample. These receptors were obtained from a human patient who had a liver transplant. After transplantation, some T cells may belong to the graft donor instead of the recipient.

CDR3 sequence: CASKMEGVLNQPQHF. The CDR3 DNA reads as TGTGCCAGTAAAATGGAGGGGGTCCTCAATCAGCCCCAGCATTTT. The chain employs TRBV19 and TRBJ1-5; possibly TRBD1 for D (6 bases). The germline V gene encodes CDR1 LNHDA and CDR2 SQIVND (reference sequence). V lost 7 bases, J lost 3 bases, and 16 bases lay in between. The CDR3 is made up of 15 amino acids. The full variable domain, rest sourced from reference TRBV19 and TRBJ1-5, is DGGITQSPKYLFRKEGQNVTLSCEQNLNHDAMYWYRQDPGQGLRLIYYSQIVNDFQKGDIAEGYSVSREKKESFPLTVTSAQKNPTAFYLCASKMEGVLNQPQHFGDGTRLSIL.

By share, this clonotype ranks as medium-sized. The chain combines TRBV7-2 with TRBJ1-2; D unresolved. V lost 5 bases, J lost 1 base, and 8 bases lay in between. Germline V gene lookup returns CDR1 SGHTA and CDR2 FQGNSA. The CDR3 loop spans 13 amino acids. This chain's CDR3 is CASSRTVNYGYTF. CDR3 DNA sequence: TGTGCCAGCAGCAGAACAGTTAACTATGGCTACACCTTC.

By frequency in the sample, this clonotype is medium-sized. The V call is TRBV19, the J call TRBJ1-1, with 8 bases aligning to TRBD1. J gave up 5 bases and V 0 bases, and 5 bases lay outside the gene matches. Germline V lookup: CDR1 LNHDA, CDR2 SQIVND (reference sequence). The CDR3 is 15 amino acids. The DNA of the CDR3 is TGTGCCAGTAGTATAGATCACAGGGGGAGGACTGAAGCTTTCTTT. As protein: CASSIDHRGRTEAFF.

The chain joins TRBV12-3 or TRBV12-4 to TRBJ1-2; a possible D gene is TRBD1 (6 bases). Trimming cost V 3 bases and J 4 bases, with 12 bases left between them. This CDR3 is 14 amino acids long. The CDR3 DNA sequence: TGTGCCAGCAGTTTCCGACAGGAGATCTATGGCTACACCTTC. Amino acid sequence: CASSFRQEIYGYTF.

This clonotype was counted between two and nine times. One end of the junction does not line up with germline, which may come from a read error. CDR3 amino acids: CVSSESVVGYTF. In DNA, the CDR3 is TGTGTCAGCAGTGAATCAGTGGTGGGCTACACCTTC. J is TRBJ1-2 and V is TRBV6-1; D unresolved. This CDR3 comprises 12 residues. Germline V gene sequence: CDR1 MNHNS, CDR2 SASEGT.

Relative to its sample, this clonotype is medium-sized. The chain carries TRBV29-1 and TRBJ1-1, with TRBD1 matching 7 bases. CDR1 is SQVTM and CDR2 is ANQGSEA in the germline V gene. V dropped 6 bases and J dropped 1; count of bases not matched to a gene: 14. The CDR3 length is 16 residues. CDR3 nucleotides: TGCAGCGTCTTCGGGACAGTAAAGGGTAGGAACACTGAAGCTTTCTTT. Its protein is CSVFGTVKGRNTEAFF.

This clonotype ranks as medium-sized. The J gene is TRBJ2-6, the V gene TRBV18; weak D call: TRBD2 (6 bases). This CDR3 has 22 residues. The germline V gene encodes CDR1 KGHSH and CDR2 LQKENI. The ends were cut back, 6 bases at V and 0 bases at J, with 30 bases in the middle. The CDR3 protein is CASSGGGVGSGVFYSGANVLTF. DNA for the CDR3: TGTGCCAGCTCCGGAGGTGGTGTAGGCTCGGGGGTGTTCTACTCTGGGGCCAACGTCCTGACTTTC.

This chain connects TRBV30 to TRBJ2-7; TRBD2 is a possible D gene (5 bases). V lost 5 bases and J 11 bases, leaving 16 bases between the germline ends. The CDR3 is 11 amino acids. From germline, CDR1 is GTSNPN and CDR2 SVGIG (reference sequence). CDR3 amino acids: CAWGLLSPKYF. CDR3 DNA: TGTGCCTGGGGACTGCTTAGCCCTAAGTACTTC.

In its sample, this clonotype was seen once. The V gene is TRBV12-3 or TRBV12-4, the J gene TRBJ2-7; D not certain. V was trimmed by 7 bases and J by 2 bases, leaving 15 bases between them. The CDR3 runs to 14 residues. CDR3 in amino acids: CASNRAMRAYEQYF. The CDR3 nucleotides are TGTGCCAGCAACCGGGCCATGCGTGCCTACGAGCAGTACTTC.

This clonotype was observed a few times. The gene calls are TRBV6-6 and TRBJ1-5; 8 bases align to TRBD1. The CDR3 sequence is 15 residues long. Looked up from germline, CDR1 is MNHNY and CDR2 is SVGAGI (reference sequence). The J segment lost 4 bases and the V segment lost 2 bases, leaving 4 bases of the junction unmatched. The CDR3 here is CASSYADRGNQPQHF. The CDR3 DNA follows: TGTGCCAGCAGTTACGCCGACAGGGGAAATCAGCCCCAGCATTTT.

This clonotype was observed a few times. V usage is TRBV25-1 and J usage is TRBJ1-4; D is perhaps TRBD1 (5 bases). Trimming shortened V by 3 bases and J by 8 bases, and 16 bases separated the two germline ends. Germline values: CDR1 MGHDK, CDR2 SYGVNS. This CDR3 region has 15 residues. This CDR3 is CASSDPRGAGEKLFF. CDR3 coding DNA: TGTGCCAGCAGTGACCCCCGAGGGGCTGGGGAAAAACTGTTTTTT.

Turning to this clonotype: Possible read error: a much larger clone is one base away. This rearrangement joins TRBV29-1 to TRBJ2-1, with D possibly matching TRBD1 (5 bases). Germline V gene lookup returns CDR1 SQVTM and CDR2 ANQGSEA. This CDR3 has 12 amino acids. The V end was cut by 4 bases, the J end by 4 bases, with 8 bases between. CDR3 protein: CSVGGRYNEQFF. The CDR3 DNA sequence: TGCAGCGTTGGGGGCCGTTACAATGAGCAGTTCTTC.

This clonotype was counted between two and nine times. This chain links TRBV7-2 with TRBJ1-5; D is unresolved. Germline V gene sequence: CDR1 SGHTA, CDR2 FQGNSA. This CDR3 has 13 amino acids. Trimming left V 1 base short and J 7 bases short, with 8 bases between. CDR3 bases: TGTGCCAGCAGCTTAGGGCAGGCCCAGCCCCAGCATTTT. Translated: CASSLGQAQPQHF.

The J gene is TRBJ2-3, the V gene TRBV24-1; TRBD2 matches 7 bases. After removal of 3 bases from V and 4 bases from J, the junction contained 3 bases not matched to a gene. This CDR3 comprises 14 residues. CDR1 is KGHDR and CDR2 is SFDVKD in the germline V gene. CDR3 sequence: CATSDGRGADTQYF. Here the CDR3 DNA reads TGTGCCACCAGTGATGGACGGGGGGCAGATACGCAGTATTTT.

This clonotype is deemed medium-sized. This chain connects TRBV18 to TRBJ2-7; 9 bases fit TRBD2. The CDR3 extends over 16 amino acids. With 1 base clipped from V and 0 bases from J, the junction kept 4 bases outside the gene matches. Germline values: CDR1 KGHSH, CDR2 LQKENI. CDR3 DNA: TGTGCCAGCTCACCACTGCGGGAGGGCTACTCCTACGAGCAGTACTTC. It translates to CASSPLREGYSYEQYF.

There are a few counts of this clonotype. V gene TRBV27 combines with J gene TRBJ1-4; 10 nucleotides match TRBD1. Germline CDR1 is MNHEY and CDR2 is SMNVEV (reference sequence). This CDR3 has 15 residues. J was trimmed by 8 bases and V by 5 bases; bases with no gene match: 8. The CDR3 loop reads CASSSPGQGNEKLFF. As DNA, the CDR3 is TGTGCCAGCAGTAGTCCGGGACAGGGGAACGAAAAACTGTTTTTT.

This clonotype was observed a few times. J is TRBJ1-2 and V is TRBV6-2 or TRBV6-3, with TRBD1 as a possible D gene (6 bases). The ends were cut back, 5 bases at V and 1 base at J, with 14 bases in the middle. The CDR3 length is 15 residues. Per the germline V gene, CDR1 is MNHEY and CDR2 is SVGEGT. The CDR3 here is CASSRPGEGNYGYTF. The CDR3 coding sequence is TGTGCCAGCAGTCGGCCAGGGGAAGGTAACTATGGCTACACCTTC.

By sample fraction, this clonotype is medium-sized. This rearrangement joins TRBV7-9 to TRBJ2-7; 10 nucleotides agree with TRBD2. This CDR3 has 15 residues. Trimming took 0 bases from V and 6 from J; bases not matched to a gene: 5. Germline V gene sequence: CDR1 SEHNR, CDR2 FQNEAQ (reference sequence). The CDR3 DNA is TGTGCCAGCAGCTTAGCCCTAGCGGGAGCTTCCGAGCAGTACTTC. It codes for CASSLALAGASEQYF.

Sample share makes this clonotype medium-sized (0.01 to 0.1%). V is TRBV7-2 and J is TRBJ1-5; weak D call: TRBD1 (5 bases). Germline CDR1 SGHTA, CDR2 FQGNSA. The CDR3 extends over 15 amino acids. V lost 1 base and J 4 bases, leaving 11 bases between the germline ends. The CDR3 coding sequence is TGTGCCAGCAGCTTAGTCCTCGAGGGGAATCAGCCCCAGCATTTT. This translates into CASSLVLEGNQPQHF.

This clonotype was seen a handful of times. The chain has TRBV6-5 and TRBJ1-6; D call uncertain. V was trimmed by 1 base and J by 0 bases, leaving 10 bases between them. Germline values: CDR1 MNHEY, CDR2 SVGAGI. The CDR3 sequence is 17 residues long. The CDR3: CASSYFVRVSYNSPLHF. CDR3 bases: TGTGCCAGCAGTTACTTTGTTCGGGTCTCCTATAATTCACCCCTCCACTTT.

This clonotype qualifies as medium-sized. This chain joins TRBV28 and TRBJ1-1; 10 positions agree with TRBD1. J lost 8 bases, V lost 6 bases, and 3 bases had no gene match. Germline lookup yields CDR1 MDHEN and CDR2 SYDVKM. This CDR3 is built from 12 residues. The CDR3: CASRGQGDEAFF. The CDR3 DNA is TGTGCCAGCAGAGGACAGGGGGACGAAGCTTTCTTT.

This clonotype has just a few counts. The junction differs from germline at one of its ends, possibly a read error. The rearrangement links TRBV5-6 to TRBJ2-7; D is possibly TRBD2 (5 bases). The germline V gene has CDR1 SGHDT and CDR2 YYEEEE. The length of the CDR3 is 14 residues. The CDR3 sequence is CASIGRVRATMEDF. The DNA of the CDR3 is TGTGCCAGCATTGGTCGTGTTAGGGCTACGATGGAGGACTTC.

This chain uses TRBV5-6 with TRBJ2-7; D ambiguous. Trimming took off 5 bases at V and 0 bases at J, with 15 bases between the two ends. This CDR3 is 15 amino acids long. The germline CDR1 and CDR2 sequences are SGHDT and YYEEEE. The CDR3, as DNA: TGTGCCAGCAGATTTAAGGGTTGGAGCTCCTACGAGCAGTACTTC. Protein: CASRFKGWSSYEQYF.

This clonotype turned up a few times. The genes are TRBV7-9 and TRBJ1-6; no definite D call. The CDR3 spans 15 residues. Per germline, CDR1 SEHNR and CDR2 FQNEAQ (reference sequence). The V end lost 5 bases, the J end lost 11 bases, and 19 bases lay between the germline ends. The CDR3 sequence: CASSPLDRTGPPLHF. The DNA of the CDR3 is TGTGCCAGCAGCCCCCTGGATCGGACGGGCCCACCCCTCCACTTT.

Judged by abundance, this clonotype is medium-sized. The CDR3: CSVGEGATDTQYF. DNA for the CDR3: TGCAGCGTTGGCGAAGGGGCAACAGATACGCAGTATTTT. The gene calls are TRBV29-1 and TRBJ2-3; weak D call: TRBD1 (5 bases). The ends were cut back, 4 bases at V and 3 bases at J, with 11 bases in the middle. CDR1 SQVTM and CDR2 ANQGSEA come from the germline V gene. This CDR3 is 13 amino acids long.

Turning to this clonotype: With a much larger clone just one base away, this may be a read error. The chain joins TRBV6-5 to TRBJ2-7; 8 positions agree with TRBD1. The CDR3 has 14 residues. In germline, CDR1 is MNHEY, CDR2 SVGAGI. The CDR3 spells CASSRDRGAYEQNF. Written as DNA, the CDR3 is TGTGCCAGCAGTCGAGACAGGGGAGCCTACGAGCAGAACTTC.

This clonotype is medium-sized (0.01 to 0.1%) within its sample. The chain employs TRBV24-1 and TRBJ1-5; no definite D call. This CDR3 contains 14 residues. Germline V lookup: CDR1 KGHDR, CDR2 SFDVKD. With 5 bases removed from V and 3 bases from J, the gap between germline ends came to 10 bases. The CDR3 protein is CATSARQFNQPQHF. DNA for the CDR3: TGTGCCACCAGTGCGAGGCAGTTCAATCAGCCCCAGCATTTT.